This entry lists 4 T cell receptor beta chains sequenced from one sample in a study of T cells in localized non-small cell lung cancer. TCRdb's table, derived via immunoSEQ multiplex PCR, lists solely in-frame clones and lacks some. The sample lists about 82,000 clones; 60% to 85% were seen once. The source was PBMCs, collected before any cancer treatment. These receptors came from a man between 35 and 75 years old with stage II squamous cell lung carcinoma.

The gene calls are TRBV27 and TRBJ1-1, with D uncertain. Trimming removed 3 bases from V and 0 bases from J, with 11 bases in between. From germline, CDR1 is MNHEY and CDR2 SMNVEV (reference sequence). The CDR3 has 15 residues. CDR3 protein: CASSLAGPMNTEAFF. CDR3 in DNA: TGTGCCAGCAGTTTGGCAGGCCCCATGAACACTGAAGCTTTCTTT.

In its sample, this clone was seen a few times. CDR3 nucleotides: TGTGCCAGTAGTTCGGGACTACGCAAGGATTCACCCCTCCACTTT. Protein: CASSSGLRKDSPLHF. The V call is TRBV19, the J call TRBJ1-6; TRBD1 is a possible D gene (5 bases). Germline CDR1 and CDR2: LNHDA and SQIVND (reference sequence). This CDR3 is 15 amino acids long. The V end lost 5 bases, the J end lost 8 bases, and 16 bases lay between the germline ends.

The CDR3: CAIRTSGAVYEQYF. Written as DNA, the CDR3 is TGTGCCATCAGAACTAGCGGGGCGGTTTACGAGCAGTACTTC. The chain has TRBV10-3 and TRBJ2-7; 10 bases map to TRBD2. The V gene end was trimmed by 6 bases and the J gene end by 4 bases; junction bases not matched to a gene: 6. The CDR3 has 14 residues. Germline CDR1 ENHRY, CDR2 SYGVKD.

The V call is TRBV5-1, the J call TRBJ2-1; TRBD1 matches 8 bases. Trimming at V came to 5 bases and at J to 7 bases, leaving 8 bases not matched to a gene. Germline lookup yields CDR1 SGHRS and CDR2 YFSETQ. The CDR3 has 14 residues. DNA for the CDR3: TGCGCCAGCAGGTCCGGGACAGGCCTAAATGAGCAGTTCTTC. Its translation: CASRSGTGLNEQFF.